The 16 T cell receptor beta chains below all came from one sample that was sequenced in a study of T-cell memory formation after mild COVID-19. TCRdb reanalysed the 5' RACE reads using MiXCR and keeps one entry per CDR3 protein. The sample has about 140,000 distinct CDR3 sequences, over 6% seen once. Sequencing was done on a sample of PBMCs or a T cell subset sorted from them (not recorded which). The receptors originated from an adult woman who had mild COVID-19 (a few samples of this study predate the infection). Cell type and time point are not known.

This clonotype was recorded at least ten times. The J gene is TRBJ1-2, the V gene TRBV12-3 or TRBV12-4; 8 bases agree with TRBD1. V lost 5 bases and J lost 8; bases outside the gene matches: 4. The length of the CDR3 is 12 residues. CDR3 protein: CASSQTGGGYTF. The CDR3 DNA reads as TGTGCCAGCAGTCAAACAGGGGGAGGCTACACCTTC.

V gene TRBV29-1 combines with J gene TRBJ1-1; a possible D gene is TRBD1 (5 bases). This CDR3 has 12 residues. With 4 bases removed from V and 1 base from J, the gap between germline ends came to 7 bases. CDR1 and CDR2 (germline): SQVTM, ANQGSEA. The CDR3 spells CSVGGWNTEAFF. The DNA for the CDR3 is TGCAGCGTTGGGGGGTGGAACACTGAAGCTTTCTTT.

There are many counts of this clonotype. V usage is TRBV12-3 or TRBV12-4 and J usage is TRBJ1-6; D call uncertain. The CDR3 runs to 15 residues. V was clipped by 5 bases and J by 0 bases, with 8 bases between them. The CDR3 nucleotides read TGTGCCAGCAGTAGGGTTGACTCCTATAATTCACCCCTCCACTTT. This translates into CASSRVDSYNSPLHF.

CDR3 coding DNA: TGTGCCAGCAGTGGAGGACCTAGCTCTGGGGCCAACGTCCTGACTTTC. It specifies CASSGGPSSGANVLTF. The V gene is TRBV9, the J gene TRBJ2-6; TRBD2 is a possible D gene (5 bases). Germline V lookup: CDR1 SGDLS, CDR2 YYNGEE. V gave up 5 bases and J gave up 0 bases, with 12 bases separating them. The CDR3 loop spans 16 amino acids. The full variable domain, completed using reference TRBV9 and TRBJ2-6, is DSGVTQTPKHLITATGQRVTLRCSPRSGDLSVYWYQQSLDQGLQFLIQYYNGEERAKGNILERFSAQQFPDLHSELNLSSLELGDSALYFCASSGGPSSGANVLTFGAGSRLTVL.

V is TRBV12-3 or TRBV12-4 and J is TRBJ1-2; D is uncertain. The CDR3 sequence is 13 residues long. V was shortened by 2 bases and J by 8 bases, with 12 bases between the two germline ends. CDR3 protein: CASSLPNSRGYTF. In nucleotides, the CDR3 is TGTGCCAGCAGTTTACCTAATTCTCGGGGCTACACCTTC.

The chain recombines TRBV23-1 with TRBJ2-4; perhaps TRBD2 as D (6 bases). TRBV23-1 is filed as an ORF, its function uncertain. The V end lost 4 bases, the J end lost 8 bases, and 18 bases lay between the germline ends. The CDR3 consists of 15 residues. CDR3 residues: CASSRGLADWDIQYF. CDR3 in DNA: TGCGCCAGCAGTCGGGGCTTAGCGGATTGGGACATTCAGTACTTC.

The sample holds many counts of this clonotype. This chain's CDR3 is CASSLASQQPQHF. The CDR3 nucleotides read TGTGCCAGCAGCTTGGCTTCCCAACAGCCCCAGCATTTT. The genes are TRBV5-5 and TRBJ1-5; D not certain. The CDR3 totals 13 residues. Germline CDR1 and CDR2: SGHKS and YYEKEE (reference sequence). Trimming removed 0 bases from V and 7 bases from J, with 8 bases in between. The full variable domain, rest sourced from reference TRBV5-5 and TRBJ1-5, is DAGVTQSPTHLIKTRGQQVTLRCSPISGHKSVSWYQQVLGQGPQFIFQYYEKEERGRGNFPDRFSARQFPNYSSELNVNALLLGDSALYLCASSLASQQPQHFGDGTRLSIL.

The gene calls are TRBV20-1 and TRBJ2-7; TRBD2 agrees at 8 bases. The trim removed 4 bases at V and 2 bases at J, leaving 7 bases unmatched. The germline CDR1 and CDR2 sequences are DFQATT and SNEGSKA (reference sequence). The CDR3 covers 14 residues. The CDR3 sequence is CSAIWAGGPYEQYF. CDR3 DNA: TGCAGTGCTATCTGGGCGGGGGGTCCCTACGAGCAGTACTTC.

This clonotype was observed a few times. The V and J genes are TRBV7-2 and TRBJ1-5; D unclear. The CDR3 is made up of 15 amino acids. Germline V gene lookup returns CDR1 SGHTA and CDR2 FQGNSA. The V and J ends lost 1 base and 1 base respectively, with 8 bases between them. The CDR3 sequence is CASSLVGRSNQPQHF. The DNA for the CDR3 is TGTGCCAGCAGCTTAGTGGGTAGGAGCAATCAGCCCCAGCATTTT.

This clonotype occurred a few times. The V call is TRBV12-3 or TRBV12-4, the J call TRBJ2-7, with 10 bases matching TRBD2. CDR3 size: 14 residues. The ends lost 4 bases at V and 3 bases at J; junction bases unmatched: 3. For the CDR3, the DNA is TGTGCCAGCAGTTCTAGCGGGGGAAGCTACGAGCAGTACTTC. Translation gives CASSSSGGSYEQYF.

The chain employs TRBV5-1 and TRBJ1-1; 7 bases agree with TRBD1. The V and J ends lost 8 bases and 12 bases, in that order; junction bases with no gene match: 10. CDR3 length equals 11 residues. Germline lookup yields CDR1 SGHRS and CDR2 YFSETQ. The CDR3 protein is CASYQGQRTFF. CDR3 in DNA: TGCGCCAGTTATCAGGGACAGAGAACTTTCTTT.

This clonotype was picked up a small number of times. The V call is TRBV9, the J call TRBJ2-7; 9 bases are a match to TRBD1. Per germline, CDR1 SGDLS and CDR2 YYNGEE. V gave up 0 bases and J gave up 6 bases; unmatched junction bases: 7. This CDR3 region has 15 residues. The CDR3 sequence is CASSVDWDRDGEQYF. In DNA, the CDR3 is TGTGCCAGCAGCGTAGACTGGGACAGGGATGGCGAGCAGTACTTC.

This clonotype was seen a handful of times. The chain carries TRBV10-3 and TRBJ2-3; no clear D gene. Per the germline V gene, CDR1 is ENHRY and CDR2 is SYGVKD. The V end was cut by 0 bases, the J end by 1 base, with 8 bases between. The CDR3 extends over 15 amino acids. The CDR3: CAISESLQGTDTQYF. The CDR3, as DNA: TGTGCCATCAGTGAGTCCCTGCAGGGCACAGATACGCAGTATTTT.

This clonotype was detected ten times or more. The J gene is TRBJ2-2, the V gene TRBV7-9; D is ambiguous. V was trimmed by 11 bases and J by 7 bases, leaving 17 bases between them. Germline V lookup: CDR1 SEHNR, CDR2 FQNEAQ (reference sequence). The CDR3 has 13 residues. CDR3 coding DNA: TGTGCCTCCCTAAACCCGGCCAGCGGGGAGCTGTTTTTT. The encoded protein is CASLNPASGELFF.

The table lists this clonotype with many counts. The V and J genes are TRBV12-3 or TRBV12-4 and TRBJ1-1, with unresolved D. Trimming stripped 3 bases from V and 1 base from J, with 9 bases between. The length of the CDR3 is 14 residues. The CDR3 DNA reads TGTGCCAGCAGTTTCCGGATTCCGAACACTGAAGCTTTCTTT. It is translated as CASSFRIPNTEAFF.

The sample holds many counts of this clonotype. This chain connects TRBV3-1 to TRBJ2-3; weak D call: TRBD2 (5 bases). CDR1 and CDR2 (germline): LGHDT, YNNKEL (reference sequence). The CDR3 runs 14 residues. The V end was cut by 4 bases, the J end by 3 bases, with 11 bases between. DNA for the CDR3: TGTGCCAGCAGCCTCGCTAGGAGGACAGATACGCAGTATTTT. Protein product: CASSLARRTDTQYF.